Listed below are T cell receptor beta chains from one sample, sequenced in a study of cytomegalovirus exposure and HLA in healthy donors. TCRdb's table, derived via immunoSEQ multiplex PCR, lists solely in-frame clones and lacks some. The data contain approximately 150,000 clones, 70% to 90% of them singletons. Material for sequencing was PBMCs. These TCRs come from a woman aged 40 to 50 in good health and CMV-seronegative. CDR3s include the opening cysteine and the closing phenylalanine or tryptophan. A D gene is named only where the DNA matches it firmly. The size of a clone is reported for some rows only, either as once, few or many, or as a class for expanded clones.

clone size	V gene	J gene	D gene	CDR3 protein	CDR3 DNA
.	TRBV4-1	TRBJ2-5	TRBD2	CASSQHAGGPVTKETQYF	TGCGCCAGCAGCCAACACGCGGGAGGGCCGGTGACCAAAGAGACCCAGTACTTC
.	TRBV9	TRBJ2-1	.	CASSVEENFSYNEQFF	TGTGCCAGCAGCGTAGAGGAGAACTTCTCCTACAATGAGCAGTTCTTC
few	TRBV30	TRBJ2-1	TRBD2	CAWKGLAAYNEQFF	TGTGCCTGGAAAGGACTAGCGGCCTACAATGAGCAGTTCTTC
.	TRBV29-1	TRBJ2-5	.	CSVSLGGTGRQETQYF	TGCAGCGTATCCTTGGGGGGGACAGGTCGGCAAGAGACCCAGTACTTC
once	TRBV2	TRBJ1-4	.	CASSVQTTNEKLFF	TGTGCCAGCAGTGTCCAGACAACTAATGAAAAACTGTTTTTT
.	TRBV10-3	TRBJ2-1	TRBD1	CAISDRGQSSYNEQFF	TGTGCCATCAGTGACCGGGGACAGAGCTCCTACAATGAGCAGTTCTTC
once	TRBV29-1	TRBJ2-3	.	CSVGSGTTTDTQYF	TGCAGCGTGGGGTCCGGGACAACCACAGATACGCAGTATTTT
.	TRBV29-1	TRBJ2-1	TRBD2	CSVRIGDYGYNEQFF	TGCAGCGTCCGAATAGGGGACTATGGTTACAATGAGCAGTTCTTC
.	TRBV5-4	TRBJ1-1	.	CASSFGSGTEAFF	TGTGCCAGCAGCTTCGGATCGGGTACTGAAGCTTTCTTT
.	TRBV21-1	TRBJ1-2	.	CASSDPSRGLVYGYTF	TGTGCCAGCAGCGACCCGTCCAGGGGCCTCGTCTATGGCTACACCTTC
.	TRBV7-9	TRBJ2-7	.	CSSSLLGHEQYF	TGTTCCAGCAGCCTACTTGGTCACGAGCAGTACTTC
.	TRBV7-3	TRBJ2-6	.	CASSSQSAKSLPGGANVLTF	TGTGCCAGCAGCTCGCAATCCGCTAAAAGCCTCCCAGGTGGGGCCAACGTCCTGACTTTC
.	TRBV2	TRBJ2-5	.	CASNKGWPETQYF	TGTGCCAGTAACAAGGGGTGGCCGGAGACCCAGTACTTC
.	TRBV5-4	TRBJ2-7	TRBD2	CASSAGLAGAPYEQYF	TGTGCCAGCAGCGCCGGACTAGCGGGAGCCCCCTACGAGCAGTACTTC
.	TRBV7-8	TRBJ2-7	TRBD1	CASSLGPGTGYEQYF	TGTGCCAGCAGCTTAGGACCCGGGACAGGTTACGAGCAGTACTTC
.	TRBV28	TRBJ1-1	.	CASSIPGRTEAFF	TGTGCCAGCAGTATACCCGGTCGCACTGAAGCTTTCTTT
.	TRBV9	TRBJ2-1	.	CASSAITRTNRQFF	TGTGCCAGCAGCGCTATTACTAGGACCAACCGGCAGTTCTTC
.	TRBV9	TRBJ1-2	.	CASSVGNSGGYTF	TGTGCCAGCAGCGTAGGGAACAGTGGGGGCTACACCTTC
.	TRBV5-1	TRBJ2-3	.	CASSSVQGSDTQYF	TGCGCCAGCAGCTCTGTTCAGGGGTCAGATACGCAGTATTTT
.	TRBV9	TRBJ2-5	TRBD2	CASSVGGRAGGETQYF	TGTGCCAGCAGCGTAGGTGGGCGGGCGGGAGGAGAGACCCAGTACTTC
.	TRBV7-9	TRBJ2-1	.	CASSRIDSSSYNEQFF	TGTGCCAGCAGCCGAATAGACAGTAGCTCCTACAATGAGCAGTTCTTC
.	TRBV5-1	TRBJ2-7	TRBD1	CASSLYGTGDEQYF	TGCGCCAGCAGCTTGTACGGGACAGGGGACGAGCAGTACTTC
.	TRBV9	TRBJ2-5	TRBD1	CASSVARTGQETQYF	TGTGCCAGCAGCGTAGCTCGGACAGGGCAAGAGACCCAGTACTTC
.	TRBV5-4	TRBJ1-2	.	CASRKPGGRSYGYTF	TGTGCCAGCAGAAAACCGGGGGGGCGCTCCTATGGCTACACCTTC
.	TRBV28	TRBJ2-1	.	CASTLEEGWSDEQFF	TGTGCCAGCACCTTAGAGGAAGGCTGGAGCGATGAGCAGTTCTTC
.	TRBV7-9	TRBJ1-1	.	CSSSLRRTEAFF	TGTTCCAGCAGCTTGAGGAGGACTGAAGCTTTCTTT
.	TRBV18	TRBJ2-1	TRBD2	CASSPPGGLATNEQFF	TGTGCCAGCTCACCACCGGGCGGACTAGCAACCAATGAGCAGTTCTTC
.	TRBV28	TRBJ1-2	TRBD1	CASSTTGGAGYGYTF	TGTGCCAGCAGTACAACAGGGGGCGCCGGCTATGGCTACACCTTC
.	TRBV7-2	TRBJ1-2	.	CASSLARGGADHGYTF	TGTGCCAGCAGCTTAGCGCGAGGCGGGGCAGATCATGGCTACACCTTC
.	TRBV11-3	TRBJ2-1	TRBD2	CASSLHGGSGYNEQFF	TGTGCCAGCAGCCTACACGGCGGGAGCGGGTACAATGAGCAGTTCTTC
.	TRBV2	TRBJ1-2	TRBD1	CASSQTGDYGYTF	TGTGCCAGCAGTCAGACAGGGGACTATGGCTACACCTTC
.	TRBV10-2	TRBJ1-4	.	CASSDTAGPNEKLFF	TGCGCCAGCAGTGACACGGCAGGGCCTAATGAAAAACTGTTTTTT
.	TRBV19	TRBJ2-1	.	CASRLLAGDSYNEQFF	TGTGCCAGTAGGTTGTTAGCCGGGGACTCCTACAATGAGCAGTTCTTC
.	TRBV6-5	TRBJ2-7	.	CASSFRSSYEQYF	TGTGCCAGCAGTTTCCGGTCTTCATACGAGCAGTACTTC